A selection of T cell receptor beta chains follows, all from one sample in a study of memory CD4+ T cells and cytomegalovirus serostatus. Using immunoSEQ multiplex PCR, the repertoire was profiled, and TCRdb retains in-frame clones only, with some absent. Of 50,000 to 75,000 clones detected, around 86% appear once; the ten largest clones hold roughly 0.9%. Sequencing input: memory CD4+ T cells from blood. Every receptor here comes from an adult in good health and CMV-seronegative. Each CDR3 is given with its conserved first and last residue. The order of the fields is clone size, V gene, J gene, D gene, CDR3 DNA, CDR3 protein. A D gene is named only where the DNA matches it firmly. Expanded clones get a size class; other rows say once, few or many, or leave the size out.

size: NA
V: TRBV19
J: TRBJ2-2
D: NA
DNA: TGTGCCAGTAGTATGAGCGTGGTCGGGGAGCTGTTTTTT
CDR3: CASSMSVVGELFF

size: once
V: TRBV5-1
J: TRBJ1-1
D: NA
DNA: TGCGCCAGCAGCTTGGGGTCGACCCTGGGCATGAACACTGAAGCTTTCTTT
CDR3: CASSLGSTLGMNTEAFF

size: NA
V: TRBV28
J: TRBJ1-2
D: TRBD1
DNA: TGTGCCAGCAGGCCCCAGGGGGCTTTCAGCTATGGCTACACCTTC
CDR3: CASRPQGAFSYGYTF

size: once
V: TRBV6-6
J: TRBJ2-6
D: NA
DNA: TGTGCCAGCAGTTACGGCTCTGGGGCCAACGTCCTGACTTTC
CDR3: CASSYGSGANVLTF

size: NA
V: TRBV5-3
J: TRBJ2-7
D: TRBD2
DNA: TGTGCCAGAAGCCACCAGCGGGAGGGCTGCCAATCCCCCAGAGGGGAGCAGTACTTC
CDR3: CARSHQREGCQSPRGEQYF

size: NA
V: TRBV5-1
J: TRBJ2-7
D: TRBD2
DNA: TGCGCCAGCAGCCTTAGGGTGGCGGGAGCTTACGAGCAGTACTTC
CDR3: CASSLRVAGAYEQYF

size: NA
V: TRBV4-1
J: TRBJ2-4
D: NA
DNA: TGCGCCAGCAGCCAAGAAGGGAAAAACATTCAGTACTTC
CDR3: CASSQEGKNIQYF

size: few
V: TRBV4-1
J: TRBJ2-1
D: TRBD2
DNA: TGCGCCAGCAGCCAGAGCTTAGCGGGAGGGTCCAATGAGCAGTTCTTC
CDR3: CASSQSLAGGSNEQFF

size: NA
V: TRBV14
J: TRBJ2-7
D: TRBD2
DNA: TGTGCCAGCAGCCGGGCCGGTGGTAGCGGGGGGTCCGAGCAGTACTTC
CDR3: CASSRAGGSGGSEQYF

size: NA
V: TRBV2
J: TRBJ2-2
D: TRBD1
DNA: TGTGCCAGCAGAGGACTGAAGGGGACAGGGGAAAACGGGGAGCTGTTTTTT
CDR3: CASRGLKGTGENGELFF

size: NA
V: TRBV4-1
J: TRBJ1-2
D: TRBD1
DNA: TGCGCCAGCAGACCTGGACAGGGGGCGGGATATGGCTACACCTTC
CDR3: CASRPGQGAGYGYTF

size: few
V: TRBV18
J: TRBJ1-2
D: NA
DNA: TGTGCCAGCGCGCCAACAGGAGCGAACTCTTATGGCTACACCTTC
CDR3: CASAPTGANSYGYTF

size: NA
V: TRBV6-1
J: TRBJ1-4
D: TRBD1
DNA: TGTGCCAGCAGCGAGGACAGGGTGAATGAAAAACTGTTTTTT
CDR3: CASSEDRVNEKLFF

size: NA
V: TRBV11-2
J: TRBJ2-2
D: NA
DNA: TGTGCCAGCAGCTTTTCCCTCCAGGCCGGGGAGCTGTTTTTT
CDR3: CASSFSLQAGELFF

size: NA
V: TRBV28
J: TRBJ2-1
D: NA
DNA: TGTGCCAGCAGTGCCATATACAATGAGCAGTTCTTC
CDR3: CASSAIYNEQFF

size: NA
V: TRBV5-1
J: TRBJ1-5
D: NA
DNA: TGCGCCAGCAGCTTAGCAGAAGATCAGCCCCAGCATTTT
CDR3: CASSLAEDQPQHF

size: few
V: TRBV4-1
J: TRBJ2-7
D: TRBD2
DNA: TGCGCCAGCAGCCAAGACGAGGGCCTAGCGGGGGAGCGGGCCTACGAGCAGTACTTC
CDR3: CASSQDEGLAGERAYEQYF

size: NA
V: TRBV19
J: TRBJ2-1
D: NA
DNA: TGTGCCAGTAGTATTGGGGGGCAGGGTGAGCAGTTCTTC
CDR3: CASSIGGQGEQFF

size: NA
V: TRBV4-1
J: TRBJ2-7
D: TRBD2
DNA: TGCGCCAGCAGCCCCTTTTTTACGGGAGGGCTTATCGGTCACGAGCAGTACTTC
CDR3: CASSPFFTGGLIGHEQYF

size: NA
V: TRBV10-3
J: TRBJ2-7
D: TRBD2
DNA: TGTGCCATCAGTGAGTCTAGCGGGGGCCTCTACGAGCAGTACTTC
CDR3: CAISESSGGLYEQYF

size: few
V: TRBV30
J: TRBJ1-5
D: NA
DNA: TGTGCCTGGAGTGCGGGGTGGGATCAGCCCCAGCATTTT
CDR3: CAWSAGWDQPQHF

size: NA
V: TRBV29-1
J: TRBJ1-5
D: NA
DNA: TGCAGCGTTGAAATCGGGGGCGGTCAGCCCCAGCATTTT
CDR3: CSVEIGGGQPQHF

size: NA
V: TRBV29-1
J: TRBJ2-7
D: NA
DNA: TGCAGCGTCGCTACACAGGGTCAGCAGTACTTC
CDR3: CSVATQGQQYF